These T cell receptor beta chains were read from a single sample in a study of cytomegalovirus exposure and HLA in healthy donors. TCRdb's table, derived via immunoSEQ multiplex PCR, lists solely in-frame clones and lacks some. The repertoire holds about 100,000 clones, with around three quarters as singletons. The sequencing sample was made of PBMCs. The receptors stem from a female donor in good health and CMV-seropositive. Each CDR3 is given with its conserved first and last residue. The D gene is left open where the match is weak. Clone size is shown for a subset of rows, as once, few, many or a class of expanded clone.

TRBV9	few	-	TRBJ2-3	TGTGCCAGCACCCAGGGCGGGGGCGGCACAGATACGCAGTATTTT	CASTQGGGGTDTQYF
TRBV5-1	-	-	TRBJ2-5	TGCGCCAGCGGCAACCAAGAGACCCAGTACTTC	CASGNQETQYF
TRBV7-9	-	TRBD2	TRBJ2-7	TGTGCCAGCAGCCCACTAGCGGGTACTTCCTACGAGCAGTACTTC	CASSPLAGTSYEQYF
TRBV4-2	-	TRBD2	TRBJ2-7	TGTGCCAGCAGCCAAGAGCGGGAGGGCTTGTACGAGCAGTACTTC	CASSQEREGLYEQYF
TRBV6-5	-	-	TRBJ2-1	TGTGCCAGCAGCTACACCCGGAGCTCCTACAATGAGCAGTTCTTC	CASSYTRSSYNEQFF
TRBV5-1	-	-	TRBJ2-2	TGCGCCAGCAGTTCAGGGGGACTCCTTCGGAGCGGGGAGCTGTTTTTT	CASSSGGLLRSGELFF
TRBV15	-	TRBD1	TRBJ1-4	TGTGCCACCAGCACCAGACAGGGCGCGACTAATGAAAAACTGTTTTTT	CATSTRQGATNEKLFF
TRBV6-6	-	-	TRBJ1-2	TGTGCCAGCAGTTACTCAAAACCCAGGGATGGCTACACCTTC	CASSYSKPRDGYTF
TRBV4-2	once	-	TRBJ2-7	TGTGCCAGCAGCCAAGTCGTACAGGGTGGCGAGCAGTACTTC	CASSQVVQGGEQYF
TRBV6-1	-	TRBD2	TRBJ2-1	TGTGCCAGCAGTGAAGATCGGGTCGGACTAGCGTACTACAATGAGCAGTTCTTC	CASSEDRVGLAYYNEQFF
TRBV7-9	-	TRBD1	TRBJ1-1	TGTGCCAGCAGCCCAAGGACAGGGCTGAGAACTGAAGCTTTCTTT	CASSPRTGLRTEAFF
TRBV4-3	-	-	TRBJ2-5	TGCGCCAGCAGCCAAGTGGGACTTGGGGAGACCCAGTACTTC	CASSQVGLGETQYF
TRBV18	-	-	TRBJ1-5	TGTGCCAGCTCACCACAGAGAGAGGCCGCCGGTGGCAATCAGCCCCAGCATTTT	CASSPQREAAGGNQPQHF
TRBV28	-	-	TRBJ1-5	TGTGCCAGCCGCATAGGGGGGGGCTTGAGCAATCAGCCCCAGCATTTT	CASRIGGGLSNQPQHF
TRBV7-3	-	-	TRBJ1-1	TGTGCCAGCAGCCCGAACAGTGGGGGCGTCACTGAAGCTTTCTTT	CASSPNSGGVTEAFF
TRBV28	-	-	TRBJ1-2	TGTGCCAGCAGCCGACACCAGGGATTCTACACCTTC	CASSRHQGFYTF
TRBV7-3	-	TRBD2	TRBJ2-2	TGTGCCAGCAGCTTAAATAGCGGGGGGGCCATCGGGGAGCTGTTTTTT	CASSLNSGGAIGELFF
TRBV5-4	-	-	TRBJ1-2	TGTGCCAGCAGCTTGGATAGTAACTATGGCTACACCTTC	CASSLDSNYGYTF
TRBV6-1	-	-	TRBJ1-3	TGTGCCAGCAGGGGAACGGGACATTGGAACACCATATATTTT	CASRGTGHWNTIYF
TRBV27	-	-	TRBJ2-3	TGTGCCAGCAGTTTGATGGCGGGGTTCACAGATACGCAGTATTTT	CASSLMAGFTDTQYF
TRBV7-8	-	-	TRBJ2-5	TGTGCCAGCAGCGGAACGGGGGGCGCGGAGACCCAGTACTTC	CASSGTGGAETQYF
TRBV5-1	-	TRBD1	TRBJ2-7	TGCGCCAGCAGTTCCAAACCCGGGACAGACTACGAGCAGTACTTC	CASSSKPGTDYEQYF
TRBV5-3	-	-	TRBJ2-1	TGTGCCAGAAGCGAGGCGGGCGTCTCGATCAATGAGCAGTTCTTC	CARSEAGVSINEQFF
TRBV5-1	-	-	TRBJ2-5	TGCGCCAGCAGCCCAGAGTTTTCAGGGGCAGAGACCCAGTACTTC	CASSPEFSGAETQYF
TRBV2	-	-	TRBJ1-4	TGTGCCACCCGCTGGGGGGGGCGCGAAAAACTGTTTTTT	CATRWGGREKLFF
TRBV11-2	few	TRBD1	TRBJ2-1	TGTGCCAGCATCGGACAGGGGTCTTACAATGAGCAGTTCTTC	CASIGQGSYNEQFF
TRBV4-2	-	TRBD1	TRBJ2-7	TGTGCCAGCAGCCAAGAACAGGACAGGGGGTTCTATTCCTACGAGCAGTACTTC	CASSQEQDRGFYSYEQYF
TRBV7-8	-	-	TRBJ1-1	TGTGCCAGCAGCTTATCTCGGGGGGGCACTGAAGCTTTCTTT	CASSLSRGGTEAFF
TRBV6-6	-	-	TRBJ2-5	TGTGCCAGCAGTTTCAGCCAAGAGACCCAGTACTTC	CASSFSQETQYF
TRBV30	-	-	TRBJ2-5	TGTGCCTGGAGTCAGGGCAGACAAGAGACCCAGTACTTC	CAWSQGRQETQYF
TRBV6-1	-	TRBD2	TRBJ2-2	TGTGCCAGCAGTGATTGGGCTAGCGGGAAGGGCGGGGAGCTGTTTTTT	CASSDWASGKGGELFF
TRBV30	-	-	TRBJ2-7	TGTGCCTGGGCGACAGGTGGGAGCTCCTACGAGCAGTACTTC	CAWATGGSSYEQYF
TRBV5-6	-	TRBD2	TRBJ2-1	TGTGCCAGCAGTCACGGACTAGCGGGAGTACCTTGGGATGAGCAGTTCTTC	CASSHGLAGVPWDEQFF
TRBV5-1	once	-	TRBJ1-4	TGCGCCAGCAGCTCCCAGGGCGCAACTAATGAAAAACTGTTTTTT	CASSSQGATNEKLFF